The 10 T cell receptor beta chains given below trace back to one sample, sequenced in a study of post-analysis software for immune sequencing data. General study findings and limits: The five TRBV segments detected at higher frequency in patients than in controls included TRBV5-6, TRBV5-1 and TRBV20-1.

The antigens of these receptors remain unknown. Prepared TCR beta cDNA libraries contained unique molecular identifiers. One entry per CDR3 protein, called by TCRdb with MiXCR from the PCR reads. The data contain some 190,000 distinct CDR3 sequences, 29% of them singletons. The specimen was blood. The source is a girl aged 2-17 years with multiple sclerosis.

The chain joins TRBV2 to TRBJ2-5; a weak D match, TRBD2 (5 bases). The CDR3 totals 15 residues. Germline V gene sequence: CDR1 SNHLY, CDR2 FYNNEI. V lost 6 bases and J 5 bases, leaving 19 bases between the germline ends. As DNA, the CDR3 is TGTGCCAGCAGGCTAGAGTGGCGGGCAGAGGAGACCCAGTACTTC. Its translation is CASRLEWRAEETQYF.

This clonotype showed up many times. At one boundary the junction diverges from the germline segment, which might be a read error. The chain has TRBV6-5 and TRBJ2-3; D might be TRBD1 (6 bases). CDR3 length: 15 residues. From germline, CDR1 is MNHEY and CDR2 SVGAGI. The CDR3 DNA is TGTGCCAGCAGTGACTCCCCAGGGGGCACAGATACGCAGTATTTT. Amino acid sequence: CASSDSPGGTDTQYF.

The J gene is TRBJ2-7, the V gene TRBV3-1; no reliable D call. The CDR3 consists of 14 residues. Trimming cost V 0 bases and J 0 bases, with 6 bases left between them. The germline V gene encodes CDR1 LGHDT and CDR2 YNNKEL (reference sequence). CDR3 nucleotides: TGTGCCAGCAGCCAAGATTACATCTCCTACGAGCAGTACTTC. This encodes CASSQDYISYEQYF.

The genes are TRBV5-1 and TRBJ2-7; TRBD2 matches at 10 bases. This CDR3 region has 14 residues. Looked up from germline, CDR1 is SGHRS and CDR2 is YFSETQ. After removal of 4 bases from V and 3 bases from J, the junction contained 4 bases not matched to a gene. The CDR3 DNA sequence: TGCGCCAGCAGCCAATCTAGCGGGAGCTACGAGCAGTACTTC. Its translation is CASSQSSGSYEQYF.

The chain links TRBV2 to TRBJ1-1; the D gene is possibly TRBD1 (6 bases). CDR3 length equals 13 residues. V was pared by 8 bases and J by 4 bases, with 14 bases between. Germline V gene lookup returns CDR1 SNHLY and CDR2 FYNNEI. CDR3 sequence: CASLRTGSTEAFF. The CDR3 nucleotides are TGTGCCAGCCTTAGAACAGGGAGCACTGAAGCTTTCTTT.

The rearrangement uses TRBV20-1 and TRBJ1-1; D is unclear. The CDR3 loop spans 15 amino acids. Germline loops: CDR1 DFQATT, CDR2 SNEGSKA (reference sequence). V dropped 6 bases and J dropped 4 bases, with 21 bases sitting between them. The CDR3 region is CSAQNAGAASTEAFF. CDR3 in DNA: TGCAGTGCGCAGAACGCGGGTGCAGCCAGCACTGAAGCTTTCTTT.

This clonotype appeared many times. CDR3 protein: CSVDSTSGGKNIQYF. The CDR3 DNA follows: TGCAGCGTTGACTCGACTAGCGGAGGCAAAAACATTCAGTACTTC. This chain links TRBV29-1 with TRBJ2-4; TRBD2 aligns across 9 bases. The CDR3 loop spans 15 amino acids. In germline, CDR1 is SQVTM, CDR2 ANQGSEA. With V trimmed by 3 bases and J by 3 bases, 6 bases remained unmatched.

This clonotype has a count of ten or more. This rearrangement joins TRBV5-1 to TRBJ2-3; D unclear. CDR3 length: 14 residues. With 0 bases removed from V and 0 bases from J, the gap between germline ends came to 5 bases. Germline V gene sequence: CDR1 SGHRS, CDR2 YFSETQ. The CDR3 loop is CASSLGPSTDTQYF. The DNA for the CDR3 is TGCGCCAGCAGCTTGGGACCTAGCACAGATACGCAGTATTTT.

This clonotype was recorded at least ten times. The chain has TRBV6-5 and TRBJ2-7; the match to TRBD1 covers 10 bases. CDR3 length: 14 amino acids. Germline lookup yields CDR1 MNHEY and CDR2 SVGAGI. V was pared by 6 bases and J by 7 bases, with 9 bases of the junction left unmatched. CDR3 residues: CASSTRWTGGEQYF. CDR3 nucleotides: TGTGCCAGCAGCACCCGATGGACAGGGGGAGAGCAGTACTTC.

This clonotype has just a few counts. This chain connects TRBV20-1 to TRBJ1-1; tentative D call: TRBD1 (5 bases). V lost 0 bases, J lost 1 base, and 12 bases lay in between. The CDR3 has 15 residues. Germline CDR1 and CDR2: DFQATT and SNEGSKA (reference sequence). The CDR3, as DNA: TGCAGTGCTAGAGATATTCGGGGGAAGAACACTGAAGCTTTCTTT. It yields the protein CSARDIRGKNTEAFF.